This TCR beta chain was identified in a study of blood T cell repertoires in COVID-19 (TCRdb year 2020). With regard to the full study: Samples from collaborators originated in the United States, Italy and Spain and spanned both the acute and convalescent phases of COVID-19. The material from the prospective study consisted of cDNA or gDNA derived from T cells, B-cell-depleted T cells, or PBMCs. The dataset comprised deeply sampled blood TCRbeta repertoires from subjects exposed to, actively infected with, or recovered from COVID-19. A freely available public database, intended as a resource for researchers studying the immune response to SARS-CoV-2, is where the repertoires were released. Samples were obtained from the ongoing ImmuneRACE study (first 160 participants) and from about 1,300 subjects provided by 6 global collaborators. The sample metadata nearly always contained a de-identified subject ID, COVID-19 status, age in years and sex. Where HLA class I and class II types were available, the types were taken from metadata supplied by the sample provider, not from assay-based typing. Paper-wide results and their limitations: The amount of clinical and demographic metadata varied by source and participant and was provided uncurated.

The germline V gene gives CDR1 as KGHSY and CDR2 as FQNENV. V loses 0 bases, J loses 6 bases, and the germline ends lie 9 bases apart. From its cysteine to its phenylalanine, the CDR3 spans 14 amino acids. The DNA shown is the 42-base CDR3, in frame from base 1. TCRbeta CDR3 regions were amplified from genomic DNA using the immunoSEQ Assay, a bias-controlled multiplex PCR. On the authors' methods: The number of nucleated cells in each sample was estimated by amplification of reference gene primers within the assay. Sequence reads were collapsed and filtered to measure the absolute abundance of every unique TCRbeta CDR3 rearrangement. Productive Simpson clonality was computed per sample as the square root of Simpson's diversity index over productive rearrangements. TCRdb mirrors the immuneACCESS table, restricted to in-frame sequences. Some clones are absent from its copies; in checked studies, under half trace to an unresolved V gene, and the reason for the others is unknown. The V and J calls and clone size are taken from that table; D and trimming were inferred from the DNA. This sample gives 130,000 to 150,000 clones in total; roughly 80% of them show up just once. The ten largest clones capture roughly 4.5% of the sample.

Comments on this clone: What this receptor recognizes is not known. There are no base qualities to consult, and no much larger clone falls within one base.

The collaborating institutions used their own protocols to collect whole blood in K2EDTA tubes. For TCRbeta analysis, collaborators shipped samples as frozen whole blood, isolated PBMCs, or DNA extracted from either of those sample types. The specimen was peripheral blood. The origin of this receptor is a human donor in a cohort sampled during active COVID-19. Here the chain combines TRBV16 and TRBJ2-1; the D gene is unclear. The bases read TGTGCCAGCAGCCAATCGCGTCCTCCCAATGAGCAGTTCTTC. It codes for CASSQSRPPNEQFF.